The clone carrying this TCR beta chain was counted only a few times. This sample stems from a study of PD-1 blockade in mismatch repair-deficient tumors. TCRdb keeps only in-frame clones here, not all; method: immunoSEQ multiplex PCR. The top ten clones hold around 3.5% of a sample with around 49,000 clones, 65% to 80% of them seen once. The CDR3 spans 12 residues. V was clipped by 5 bases and J by 8 bases, with 10 bases between them. From germline, CDR1 is SGHVS and CDR2 FQNEAQ. The specimen was PBMCs, collected before pembrolizumab treatment. This TCR came from an adult with mismatch repair-deficient cancer. The chain joins TRBV7-8 to TRBJ2-1, with unresolved D. In DNA form, the CDR3 reads TGTGCCAGCAGCCACCCCTCCTATGAGCAGTTCTTC. It codes for CASSHPSYEQFF.